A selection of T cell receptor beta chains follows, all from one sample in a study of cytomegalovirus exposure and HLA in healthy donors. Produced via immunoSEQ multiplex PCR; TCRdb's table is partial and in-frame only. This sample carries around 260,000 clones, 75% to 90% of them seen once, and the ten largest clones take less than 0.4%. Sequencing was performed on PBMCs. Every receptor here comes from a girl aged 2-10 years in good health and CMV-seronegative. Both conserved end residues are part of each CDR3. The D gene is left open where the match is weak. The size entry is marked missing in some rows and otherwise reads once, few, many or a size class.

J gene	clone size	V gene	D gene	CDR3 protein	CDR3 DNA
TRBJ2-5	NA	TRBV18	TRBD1	CASSEFMTGMNQETQYF	TGTGCCAGCTCAGAGTTTATGACAGGGATGAACCAAGAGACCCAGTACTTC
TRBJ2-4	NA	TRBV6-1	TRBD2	CASSDAGGPGDIQYF	TGTGCCAGCAGTGATGCGGGAGGGCCGGGGGACATTCAGTACTTC
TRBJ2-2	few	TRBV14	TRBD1	CASSQGPGQGVGSRELFF	TGTGCCAGCAGCCAAGGTCCGGGACAGGGTGTTGGTTCCCGGGAGCTGTTTTTT
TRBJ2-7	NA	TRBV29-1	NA	CSVEERGFGGYEQYF	TGCAGCGTTGAAGAACGGGGGTTCGGGGGTTACGAGCAGTACTTC
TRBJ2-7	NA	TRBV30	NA	CAWGAPYEQYF	TGTGCCTGGGGGGCGCCCTACGAGCAGTACTTC
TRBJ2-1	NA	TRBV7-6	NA	CASSLRSDYYNEQFF	TGTGCCAGCAGCTTAAGATCGGACTACTACAATGAGCAGTTCTTC
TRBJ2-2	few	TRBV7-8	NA	CASSFRATGELFF	TGTGCCAGCAGTTTCAGGGCCACCGGGGAGCTGTTTTTT
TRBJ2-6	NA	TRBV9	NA	CASSRDPSGANVLTF	TGTGCCAGCAGCCGGGATCCCAGTGGGGCCAACGTCCTGACTTTC
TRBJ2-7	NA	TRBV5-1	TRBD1	CASSTTGQGAYEQYF	TGCGCCAGCAGCACAACCGGACAGGGGGCCTACGAGCAGTACTTC
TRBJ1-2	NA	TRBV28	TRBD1	CASTPGDRNYGYTF	TGTGCCAGCACCCCAGGGGACAGGAACTATGGCTACACCTTC
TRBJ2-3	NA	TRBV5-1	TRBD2	CASSWASGGRDTQYF	TGCGCCAGCAGCTGGGCTAGCGGGGGTAGGGATACGCAGTATTTT
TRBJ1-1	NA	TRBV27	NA	CASSRLGLKAFF	TGTGCCAGTTCCCGTCTGGGGCTAAAAGCTTTCTTT
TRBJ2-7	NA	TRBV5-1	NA	CASSLETSSDEQYF	TGCGCCAGCAGCTTGGAGACTAGTTCGGACGAGCAGTACTTC
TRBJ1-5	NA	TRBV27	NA	CASKSPGSNQPQHF	TGTGCCAGCAAAAGCCCGGGGAGCAATCAGCCCCAGCATTTT
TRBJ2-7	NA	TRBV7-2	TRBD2	CASSLRLAGFYEQYF	TGTGCCAGCAGCTTGCGGCTAGCGGGCTTCTACGAGCAGTACTTC
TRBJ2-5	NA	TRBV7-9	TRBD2	CASSLGTSGLLGETQYF	TGTGCCAGCAGCTTAGGGACTAGCGGGTTACTGGGGGAGACCCAGTACTTC
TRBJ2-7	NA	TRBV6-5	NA	CASSSSSYEQYF	TGTGCCAGCAGTTCCAGCTCCTACGAGCAGTACTTC
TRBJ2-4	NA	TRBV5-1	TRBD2	CASSPAGGDIQYF	TGCGCCAGCAGCCCGGCGGGGGGGGACATTCAGTACTTC
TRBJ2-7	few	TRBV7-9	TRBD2	CASSLPGLATLEQYF	TGTGCCAGCAGCTTGCCGGGACTAGCGACCCTCGAGCAGTACTTC
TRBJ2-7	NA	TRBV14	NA	CASSPQGRSEQYF	TGTGCCAGCAGCCCACAGGGAAGGAGCGAGCAGTACTTC
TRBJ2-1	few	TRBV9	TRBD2	CASSVGPGLAFGEQFF	TGTGCCAGCAGCGTAGGGCCGGGACTAGCGTTCGGTGAGCAGTTCTTC
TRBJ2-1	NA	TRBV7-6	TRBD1	CASSSGTGAIGQFF	TGTGCCAGCAGCTCCGGGACAGGGGCGATAGGGCAGTTCTTC
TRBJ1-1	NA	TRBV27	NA	CASSWGGNTEAFF	TGTGCCAGCAGTTGGGGGGGGAACACTGAAGCTTTCTTT
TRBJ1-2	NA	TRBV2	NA	CASTRTEYGYTF	TGTGCCAGCACCAGGACAGAATATGGCTACACCTTC
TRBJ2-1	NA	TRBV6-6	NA	CASSYVGRNVDEQFF	TGTGCCAGCAGTTACGTGGGGAGAAATGTGGATGAGCAGTTCTTC
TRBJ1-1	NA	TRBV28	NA	CASCSGGLGTEAFF	TGTGCCAGCTGTTCGGGGGGACTTGGCACTGAAGCTTTCTTT
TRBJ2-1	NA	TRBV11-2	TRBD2	CASSFRSGSWGNEQFF	TGTGCCAGCAGCTTTCGTAGCGGGAGCTGGGGAAATGAGCAGTTCTTC
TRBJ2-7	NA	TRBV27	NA	CASSLSRGSHEQYF	TGTGCCAGCAGTTTATCGAGGGGGAGCCACGAGCAGTACTTC
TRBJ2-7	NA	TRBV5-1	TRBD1	CASSLGGTGVSYEQYF	TGCGCCAGCAGCTTGGGCGGGACAGGGGTGTCGTACGAGCAGTACTTC
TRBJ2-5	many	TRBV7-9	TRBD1	CASSSPGQQETQYF	TGTGCCAGCAGCTCACCGGGACAGCAAGAGACCCAGTACTTC
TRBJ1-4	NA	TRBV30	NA	CAWSVRNEKLFF	TGTGCCTGGAGTGTACGGAATGAAAAACTGTTTTTT
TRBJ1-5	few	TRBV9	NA	CASSVSGTTLQPQHF	TGTGCCAGCAGCGTAAGTGGGACAACCTTACAGCCCCAGCATTTT
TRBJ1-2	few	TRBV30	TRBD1	CAWSVSRQGGYTF	TGTGCCTGGAGTGTATCCAGACAGGGTGGCTACACCTTC
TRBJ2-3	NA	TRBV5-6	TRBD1	CASRDRAPRNTQYF	TGTGCCAGCAGAGACAGGGCCCCCAGGAATACGCAGTATTTT
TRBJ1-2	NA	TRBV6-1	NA	CASSERLQGNYGYTF	TGTGCCAGCAGTGAACGACTACAGGGAAACTATGGCTACACCTTC
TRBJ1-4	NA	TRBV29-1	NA	CSVGDGGLTANEKLFF	TGCAGCGTTGGGGACGGGGGGCTAACGGCTAATGAAAAACTGTTTTTT
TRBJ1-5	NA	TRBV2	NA	CASSIAGVPNQPQHF	TGTGCCAGCAGTATCGCCGGAGTTCCTAATCAGCCCCAGCATTTT
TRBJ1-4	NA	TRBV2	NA	CASSSATGTNEKLFF	TGTGCCAGCAGTTCTGCAACGGGGACTAATGAAAAACTGTTTTTT
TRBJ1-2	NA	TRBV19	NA	CASSTSTGNYGYTF	TGTGCCAGTAGTACCTCTACAGGGAACTATGGCTACACCTTC
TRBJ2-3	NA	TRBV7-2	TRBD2	CASSLVPGGDADTQYF	TGTGCCAGCAGCTTAGTGCCGGGGGGGGACGCAGATACGCAGTATTTT
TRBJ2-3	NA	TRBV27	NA	CASSLSSVTDTQYF	TGTGCCAGCAGTTTATCGTCAGTCACAGATACGCAGTATTTT
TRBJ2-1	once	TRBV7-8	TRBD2	CASSQRTSGTHNEQFF	TGTGCCAGCAGCCAGAGGACTAGCGGGACGCACAATGAGCAGTTCTTC
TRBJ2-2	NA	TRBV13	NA	CASSLGPRDAGELFF	TGTGCCAGCAGCTTGGGCCCAAGAGATGCCGGGGAGCTGTTTTTT
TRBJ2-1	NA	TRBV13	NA	CASSSHYSEVYNEQFF	TGTGCCAGCAGCTCACACTACTCTGAGGTCTACAATGAGCAGTTCTTC
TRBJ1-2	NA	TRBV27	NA	CASSLSRTYGYTF	TGTGCCAGCAGTTTATCGCGTACCTATGGCTACACCTTC
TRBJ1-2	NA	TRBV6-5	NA	CASGPQQAGGYGYTF	TGTGCCAGCGGTCCCCAGCAGGCGGGGGGCTATGGCTACACCTTC
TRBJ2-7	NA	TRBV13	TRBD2	CASSSRRGKYEQYF	TGTGCCAGCAGCTCTCGGCGGGGGAAATACGAGCAGTACTTC
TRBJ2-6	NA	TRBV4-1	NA	CASSQVPRTGTGANVLTF	TGCGCCAGCAGCCAAGTCCCCCGAACAGGGACTGGGGCCAACGTCCTGACTTTC
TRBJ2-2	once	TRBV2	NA	CASSYNPTGELFF	TGTGCCAGCAGTTACAATCCCACCGGGGAGCTGTTTTTT
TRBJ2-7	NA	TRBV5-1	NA	CASSLAERGQGGEQYF	TGCGCCAGCAGCTTGGCCGAACGCGGGCAGGGGGGCGAGCAGTACTTC
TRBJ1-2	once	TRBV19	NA	CASNFGQFANYGYTF	TGTGCCAGTAACTTTGGACAGTTTGCTAACTATGGCTACACCTTC
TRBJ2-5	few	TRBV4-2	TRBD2	CASSHPFAGGRETQYF	TGTGCCAGCAGCCACCCCTTTGCGGGGGGGCGGGAGACCCAGTACTTC
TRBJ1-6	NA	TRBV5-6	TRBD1	CASSYLTRDRASPLHF	TGTGCCAGCAGCTATCTAACTAGGGACAGGGCTTCACCCCTCCACTTT
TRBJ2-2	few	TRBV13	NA	CASSSGLNTGELFF	TGTGCCAGCAGCTCCGGACTGAACACCGGGGAGCTGTTTTTT
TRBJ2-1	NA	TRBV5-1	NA	CASGMGDTVYNEQFF	TGCGCCAGCGGCATGGGGGACACAGTCTACAATGAGCAGTTCTTC
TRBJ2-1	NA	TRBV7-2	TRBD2	CASSLGGSRGGLRYEQFF	TGTGCCAGCAGCTTAGGAGGCTCCCGGGGGGGCCTGAGGTATGAGCAGTTCTTC
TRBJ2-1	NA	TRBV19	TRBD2	CASSIQRGGLNEQFF	TGTGCCAGTAGTATACAGCGGGGGGGCCTCAATGAGCAGTTCTTC
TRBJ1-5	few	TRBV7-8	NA	CASSSLTRAGLNQPQHF	TGTGCCAGCAGCTCCCTCACCCGAGCAGGGTTAAATCAGCCCCAGCATTTT